This T cell receptor beta chain stems from a study of blood T cell repertoires in COVID-19. This CDR3 spans 14 amino acids. The V gene's germline CDR1 is SGHAT and CDR2 FQNNGV. Trimming stripped 4 bases from V and 0 bases from J, with 6 bases between. Profiled with immunoSEQ multiplex PCR; TCRdb holds only in-frame clones, not every one. The data hold under 250,000 clones, with roughly nine tenths observed a single time. Input material: PBMCs or T cells enriched from blood (not recorded which). The chain joins TRBV11-2 to TRBJ2-2, with D uncertain. This receptor was taken from a young woman in a cohort exposed to, infected with or recovered from COVID-19 (not recorded which). For the CDR3, the DNA is TGTGCCAGCAGCTCGGTCCCGAACACCGGGGAGCTGTTTTTT. Residues: CASSSVPNTGELFF.